A single TCR beta chain is shown here with its context. This sample was included in a study of blood T cell repertoires in COVID-19. In the source study's methods: Reference gene primers were amplified, and this amplification served to estimate nucleated cell counts. TCRdb's copy holds only in-frame clones and misses some; the assay was immunoSEQ multiplex PCR. The DNA was the basis for D and trimming; V, J and clone size are from that table. The profile shows 140,000 to 150,000 clones, roughly 81% of them singletons. The CDR3 length is 13 residues. CDR1 is LNHDA and CDR2 is SQIVND in the germline V gene (reference sequence). V was shortened by 5 bases and J by 6 bases, with 13 bases between the two germline ends. The study drew participants aged about 18 to 89 years from approximately 23 US areas.

The source is a woman aged 50 to 65 with acute COVID-19. V gene TRBV19 combines with J gene TRBJ1-2; the D is unclear. The sample comprised PBMCs or T cells enriched from blood (not recorded which). CDR3 nucleotides: TGTGCCAGTAGTTCCCGGCGGGTGGATGGCTACACCTTC. Protein: CASSSRRVDGYTF.